This entry is about one T cell receptor beta chain. Cells were sorted from thawed PBMC rested overnight and stained with GMM-loaded CD1B tetramer, viability dye and anti-CD3. The lipid loaded on the CD1B tetramers was C32 glucose monomycolate from Rhodococcus equi. Each donor contributed roughly 100,000 sorted tetramer-negative cells. This entry comes from a study of T cells in tuberculosis. Across the study: CD1B tetramers identified T cells specific for mycobacterial lipid GMM.

Sequencing of TCR-alpha and TCR-beta chains was unpaired. The method was immunoSEQ multiplex PCR; TCRdb's version includes in-frame clones alone and lacks a portion of them. The sample yields 55,000 to 70,000 clones, 81% seen once. Sequencing used CD1b-GMM tetramer-negative cells sorted from PBMCs. This clonotype was obtained from an adult woman with latent tuberculosis.

This CDR3 reads CASSPGGRNQPQHF. CDR3 in DNA: TGTGCCAGCTCACCCGGGGGGCGCAATCAGCCCCAGCATTTT. The rearrangement joins TRBV18 to TRBJ1-5; D is perhaps TRBD1 (6 bases). CDR1 KGHSH and CDR2 LQKENI come from the germline V gene. V lost 3 bases and J 2 bases, leaving 8 bases between the germline ends. The CDR3 has 14 residues.